The TCR beta chain under discussion was sequenced for a study of OX40 agonist ivuxolimab in advanced cancers. Libraries were prepared by immunoSEQ multiplex PCR; TCRdb keeps only in-frame clonotypes and omits some of them. The sample carries tens of thousands of clones, roughly 86% recorded once. This receptor was obtained from an adult with an advanced solid tumor such as melanoma, head and neck, liver or kidney cancer. This specimen was CD4+ or CD8+ T cells sorted from blood, taken in a trial of the OX40 agonist ivuxolimab.

The CDR3 DNA reads as TGTGCCAGCAGTGCGGAGAATACGCAGTATTTT. Protein: CASSAENTQYF. The gene calls are TRBV6-6 and TRBJ2-3; D remains ambiguous. The germline CDR1 and CDR2 sequences are MNHNY and SVGAGI (reference sequence). V was cut by 5 bases and J by 7 bases, with 7 bases left in between. There are 11 residues in the CDR3.